This TCR beta chain came from a study of T-cell memory formation after mild COVID-19. Study summary: TCR clusters were mostly donor specific.

Trimming removed 2 bases at V and 7 bases at J, with 15 bases between. The CDR3 length is 15 residues. Per the germline V gene, CDR1 is MNHEY and CDR2 is SVGEGT. Researchers used 5'RACE with constant-segment primers to make TCR alpha and TCR beta cDNA libraries that carry sample barcodes and UMIs. TCRdb reprocessed the 5' RACE reads with MiXCR, giving one entry per CDR3 protein. Here the sample spans more than 150,000 distinct CDR3 sequences, under 14% being singletons. Findings and caveats of the study: Mainly in CM and EM were contracting CD4+ clones; CD8+ were in EMRA. Pre-infection memory carried some responding clones, suggesting that cross-reactive memory joined.

This clonotype was seen repeatedly, ten times or more. Its target is unknown. The specimen was PBMCs or a T cell subset sorted from them (not recorded which). This chain joins TRBV6-2 or TRBV6-3 and TRBJ1-5; TRBD1 is a possible D gene (5 bases). This receptor was obtained from a man aged 18 to 30 who had mild COVID-19 (a few samples of this study predate the infection). Cell type and time point are not known. The CDR3 bases are TGTGCCAGCAGTTACGTCGACCCGGGGGAGCAGCCCCAGCATTTT. Amino acid sequence: CASSYVDPGEQPQHF.